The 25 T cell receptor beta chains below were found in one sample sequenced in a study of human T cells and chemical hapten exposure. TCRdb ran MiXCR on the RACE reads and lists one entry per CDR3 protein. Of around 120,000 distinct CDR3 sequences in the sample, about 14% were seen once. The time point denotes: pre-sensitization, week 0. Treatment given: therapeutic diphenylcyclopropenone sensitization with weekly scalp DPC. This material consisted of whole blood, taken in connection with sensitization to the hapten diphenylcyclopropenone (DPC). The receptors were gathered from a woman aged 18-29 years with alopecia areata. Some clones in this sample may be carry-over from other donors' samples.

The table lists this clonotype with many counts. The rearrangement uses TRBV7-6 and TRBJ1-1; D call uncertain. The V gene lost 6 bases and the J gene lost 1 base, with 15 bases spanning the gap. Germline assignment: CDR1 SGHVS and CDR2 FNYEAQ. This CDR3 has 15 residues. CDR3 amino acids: CASSIPSGGNTEAFF. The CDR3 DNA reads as TGTGCCAGCAGTATTCCAAGCGGAGGGAACACTGAAGCTTTCTTT.

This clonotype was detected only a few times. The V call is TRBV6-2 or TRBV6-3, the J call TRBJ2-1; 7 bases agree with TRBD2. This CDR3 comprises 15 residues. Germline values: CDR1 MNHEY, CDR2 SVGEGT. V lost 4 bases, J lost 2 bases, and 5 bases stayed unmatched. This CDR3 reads CASSLRGSTYNEQFF. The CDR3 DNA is TGTGCCAGCAGTTTGCGGGGGTCCACCTACAATGAGCAGTTCTTC.

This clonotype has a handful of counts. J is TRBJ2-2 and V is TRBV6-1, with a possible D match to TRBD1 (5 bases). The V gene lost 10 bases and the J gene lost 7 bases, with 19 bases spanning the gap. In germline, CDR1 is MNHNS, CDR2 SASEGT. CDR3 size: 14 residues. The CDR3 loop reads CAINFRALGGELFF. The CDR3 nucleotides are TGTGCCATAAATTTCAGGGCTTTGGGCGGGGAGCTGTTTTTT.

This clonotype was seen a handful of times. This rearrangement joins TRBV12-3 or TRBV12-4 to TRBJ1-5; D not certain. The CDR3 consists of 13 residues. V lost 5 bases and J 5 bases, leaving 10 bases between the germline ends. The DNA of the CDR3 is TGTGCCAGCAGTCCAGGTTCCTATCAGCCCCAGCATTTT. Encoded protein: CASSPGSYQPQHF.

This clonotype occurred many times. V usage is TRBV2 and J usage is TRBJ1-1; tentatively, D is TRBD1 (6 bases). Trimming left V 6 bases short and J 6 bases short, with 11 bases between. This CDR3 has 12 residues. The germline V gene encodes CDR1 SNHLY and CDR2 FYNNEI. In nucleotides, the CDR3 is TGTGCCAGCAGAGGGGGGAGGGCTGAAGCTTTCTTT. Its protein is CASRGGRAEAFF.

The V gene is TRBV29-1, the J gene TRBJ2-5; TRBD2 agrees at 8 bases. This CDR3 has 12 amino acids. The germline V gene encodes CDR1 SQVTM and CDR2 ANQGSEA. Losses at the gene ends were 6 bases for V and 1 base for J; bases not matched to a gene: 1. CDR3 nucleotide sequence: TGCAGCGTGGGGACTAGCCAAGAGACCCAGTACTTC. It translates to CSVGTSQETQYF.

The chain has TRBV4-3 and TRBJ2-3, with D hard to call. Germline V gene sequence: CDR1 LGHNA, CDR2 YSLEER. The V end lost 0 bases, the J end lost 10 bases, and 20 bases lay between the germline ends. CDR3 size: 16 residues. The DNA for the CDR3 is TGCGCCAGCAGCCAAGATCGTACGTGGCCCTTTTTTCCGCAGTATTTT. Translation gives CASSQDRTWPFFPQYF.

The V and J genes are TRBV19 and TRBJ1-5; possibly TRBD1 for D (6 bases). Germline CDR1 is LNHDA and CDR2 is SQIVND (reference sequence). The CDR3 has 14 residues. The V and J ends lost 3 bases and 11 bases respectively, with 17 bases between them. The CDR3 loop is CASSIGQGNMAQHF. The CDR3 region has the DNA TGTGCCAGTAGTATCGGGCAGGGGAATATGGCCCAGCATTTT.

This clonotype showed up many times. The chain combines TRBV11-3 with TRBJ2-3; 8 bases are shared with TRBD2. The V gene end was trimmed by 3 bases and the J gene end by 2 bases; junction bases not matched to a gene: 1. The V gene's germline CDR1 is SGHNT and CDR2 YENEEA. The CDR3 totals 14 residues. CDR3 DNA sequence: TGTGCCAGCAGCTTGCGGGGGGACACAGATACGCAGTATTTT. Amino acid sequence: CASSLRGDTDTQYF.

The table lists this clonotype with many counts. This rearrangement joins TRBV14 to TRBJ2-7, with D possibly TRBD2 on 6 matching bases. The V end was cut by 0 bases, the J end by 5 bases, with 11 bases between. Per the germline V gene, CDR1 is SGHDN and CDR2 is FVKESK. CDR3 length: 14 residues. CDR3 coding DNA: TGTGCCAGCAGCCAAGATCCGGGGGTCCACGAGCAGTACTTC. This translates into CASSQDPGVHEQYF.

CDR3 region: CASSLYRDGTGELFF. In DNA form, the CDR3 reads TGTGCCAGCAGCCTCTACAGGGACGGCACCGGGGAGCTGTTTTTT. The chain couples TRBV3-1 to TRBJ2-2, with a weak D call TRBD1 (6 bases). The CDR3 consists of 15 residues. The germline V gene encodes CDR1 LGHDT and CDR2 YNNKEL (reference sequence). The V and J ends lost 4 bases and 4 bases respectively, with 13 bases between them.

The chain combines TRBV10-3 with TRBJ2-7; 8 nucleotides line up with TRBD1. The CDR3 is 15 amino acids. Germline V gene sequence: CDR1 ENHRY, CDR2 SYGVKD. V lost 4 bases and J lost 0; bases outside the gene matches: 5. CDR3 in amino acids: CAISVRTGISYEQYF. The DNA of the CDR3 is TGTGCCATCAGTGTAAGGACAGGGATCTCCTACGAGCAGTACTTC.

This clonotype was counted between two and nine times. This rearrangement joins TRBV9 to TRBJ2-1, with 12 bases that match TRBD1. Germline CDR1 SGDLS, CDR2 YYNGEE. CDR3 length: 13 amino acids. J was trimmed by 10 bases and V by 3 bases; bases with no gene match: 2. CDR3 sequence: CASSGDRGQEQFF. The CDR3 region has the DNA TGTGCCAGCAGCGGGGACAGGGGGCAAGAGCAGTTCTTC. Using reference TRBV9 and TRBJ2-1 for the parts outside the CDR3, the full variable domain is DSGVTQTPKHLITATGQRVTLRCSPRSGDLSVYWYQQSLDQGLQFLIQYYNGEERAKGNILERFSAQQFPDLHSELNLSSLELGDSALYFCASSGDRGQEQFFGPGTRLTVL.

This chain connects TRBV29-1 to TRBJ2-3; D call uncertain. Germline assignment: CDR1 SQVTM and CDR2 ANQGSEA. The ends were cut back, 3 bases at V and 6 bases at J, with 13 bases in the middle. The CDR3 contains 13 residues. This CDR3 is CSVDWPPGDTQYF. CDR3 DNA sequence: TGCAGCGTTGATTGGCCTCCTGGGGATACGCAGTATTTT.

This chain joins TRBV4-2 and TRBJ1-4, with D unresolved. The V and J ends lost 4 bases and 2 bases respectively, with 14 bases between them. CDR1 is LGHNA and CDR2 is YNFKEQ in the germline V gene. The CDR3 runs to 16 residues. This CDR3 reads CASSPLGGRTNEKLFF. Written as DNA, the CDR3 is TGTGCCAGCAGCCCTCTTGGCGGGCGCACTAATGAAAAACTGTTTTTT.

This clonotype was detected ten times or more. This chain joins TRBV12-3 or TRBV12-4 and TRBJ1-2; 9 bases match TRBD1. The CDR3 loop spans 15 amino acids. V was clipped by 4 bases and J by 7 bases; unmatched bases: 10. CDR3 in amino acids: CASSSDRDRVGGYTF. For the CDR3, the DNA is TGTGCCAGCAGTTCAGACCGGGACAGGGTCGGTGGCTACACCTTC.

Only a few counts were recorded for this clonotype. The CDR3 loop is CASSPTGYSTDTQYF. Written as DNA, the CDR3 is TGTGCCAGCAGCCCTACAGGGTATAGTACAGATACGCAGTATTTT. V is TRBV7-8 and J is TRBJ2-3, with D perhaps TRBD1 (6 bases). Germline loops: CDR1 SGHVS, CDR2 FQNEAQ. Trimming stripped 5 bases from V and 3 bases from J, with 15 bases between. CDR3 length: 15 residues.

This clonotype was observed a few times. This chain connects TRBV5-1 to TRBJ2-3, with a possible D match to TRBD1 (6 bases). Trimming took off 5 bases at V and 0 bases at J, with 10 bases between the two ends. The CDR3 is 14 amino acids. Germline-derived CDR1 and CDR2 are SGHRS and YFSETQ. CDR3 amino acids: CASRKQGSTDTQYF. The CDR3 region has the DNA TGCGCCAGCAGAAAACAGGGAAGCACAGATACGCAGTATTTT.

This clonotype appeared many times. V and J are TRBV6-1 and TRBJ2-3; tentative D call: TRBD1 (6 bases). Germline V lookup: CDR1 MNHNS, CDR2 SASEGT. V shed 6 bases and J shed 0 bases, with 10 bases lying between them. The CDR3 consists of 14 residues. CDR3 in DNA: TGTGCCAGCAGAAGACAGGTTAGCACAGATACGCAGTATTTT. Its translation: CASRRQVSTDTQYF.

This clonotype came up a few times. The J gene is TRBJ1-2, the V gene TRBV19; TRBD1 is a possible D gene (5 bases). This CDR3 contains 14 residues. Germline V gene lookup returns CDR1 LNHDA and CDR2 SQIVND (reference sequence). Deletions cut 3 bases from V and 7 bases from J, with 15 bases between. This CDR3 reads CASSIGTIISGYTF. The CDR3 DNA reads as TGTGCCAGTAGTATTGGGACCATAATCTCTGGCTACACCTTC.

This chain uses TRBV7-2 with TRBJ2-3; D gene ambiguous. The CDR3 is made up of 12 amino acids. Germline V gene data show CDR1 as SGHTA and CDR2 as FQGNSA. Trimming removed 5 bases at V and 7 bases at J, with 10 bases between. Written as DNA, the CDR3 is TGTGCCAGCAGCCGAACTACCAATACGCAGTATTTT. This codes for CASSRTTNTQYF.

The CDR3 DNA sequence: TGTGCCAGCAGAGGGAGAGGTCAAGAGACCCAGTACTTC. Protein product: CASRGRGQETQYF. V gene TRBV6-9 combines with J gene TRBJ2-5, with TRBD2 as a possible D gene (5 bases). This CDR3 region has 13 residues. V lost 6 bases and J 2 bases, leaving 10 bases between the germline ends. The germline gives CDR1 MNHGY, CDR2 SVAAGI.

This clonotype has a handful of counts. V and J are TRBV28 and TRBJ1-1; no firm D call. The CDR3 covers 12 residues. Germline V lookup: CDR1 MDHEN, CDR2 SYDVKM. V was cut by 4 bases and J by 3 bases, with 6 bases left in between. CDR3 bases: TGTGCCAGCAGTTCACCGTACACTGAAGCTTTCTTT. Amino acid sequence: CASSSPYTEAFF.

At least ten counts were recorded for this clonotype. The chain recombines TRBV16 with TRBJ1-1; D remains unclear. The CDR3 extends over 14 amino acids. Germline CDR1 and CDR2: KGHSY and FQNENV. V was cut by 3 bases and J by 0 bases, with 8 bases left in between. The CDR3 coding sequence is TGTGCCAGCAGCCAGGGCAGAATGAACACTGAAGCTTTCTTT. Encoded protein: CASSQGRMNTEAFF.

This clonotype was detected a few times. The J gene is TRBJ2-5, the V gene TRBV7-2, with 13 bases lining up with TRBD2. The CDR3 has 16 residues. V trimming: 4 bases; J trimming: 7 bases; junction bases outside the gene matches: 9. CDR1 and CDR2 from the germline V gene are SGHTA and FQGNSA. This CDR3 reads CASSSRTSGGFGTQYF. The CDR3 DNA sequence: TGTGCCAGCAGCTCTAGGACTAGCGGGGGTTTTGGGACCCAGTACTTC.